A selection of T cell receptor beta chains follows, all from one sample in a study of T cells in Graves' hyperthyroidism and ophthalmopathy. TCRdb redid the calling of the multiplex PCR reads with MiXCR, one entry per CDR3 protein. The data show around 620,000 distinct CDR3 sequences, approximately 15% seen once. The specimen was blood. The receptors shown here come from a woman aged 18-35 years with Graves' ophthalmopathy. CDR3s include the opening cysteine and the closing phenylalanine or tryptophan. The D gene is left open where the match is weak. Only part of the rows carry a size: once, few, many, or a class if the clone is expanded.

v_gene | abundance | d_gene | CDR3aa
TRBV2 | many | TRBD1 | CASSQNQGGAKTQHF
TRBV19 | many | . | CASSMYRQGRYEQYF
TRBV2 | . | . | CASSVSRVNEQFF
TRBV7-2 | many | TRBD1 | CASSPRDSQETQYF
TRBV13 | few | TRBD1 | CASSFRFATLPPGQGVRNTDTQYF
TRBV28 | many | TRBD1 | CASSSTGLNTEAFF
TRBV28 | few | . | CASTSTAYEQYF
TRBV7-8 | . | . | CASSPPQAKDGYTF
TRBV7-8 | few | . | CASSLNGARVIGETQYF
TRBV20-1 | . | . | CSAGPLRAENQETQYF
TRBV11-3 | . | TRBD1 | CASSFSGGAETQYF
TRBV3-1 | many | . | CASSPRVSSYEQYF
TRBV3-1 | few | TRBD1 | CASSRGTGGWTGELFF
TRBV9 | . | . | CASSVAGLPWEQYF
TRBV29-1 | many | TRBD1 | CSVEVTIHGTGRDYEQYF
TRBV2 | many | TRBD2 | CASSEIIAGPYNEQFF
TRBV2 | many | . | CASSAPRSVDYGYTF
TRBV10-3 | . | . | CAINEGSGKGTQYF
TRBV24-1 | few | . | CATSVSPNNEQFF
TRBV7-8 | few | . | CASSSQLYNEQFF
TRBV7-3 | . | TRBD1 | CASSPPWDSRNTIYF
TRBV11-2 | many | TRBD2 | CASSSNPGLAGETQYF
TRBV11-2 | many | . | CASSTRRPSYEQYF
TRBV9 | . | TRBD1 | CASSVGTGMRSYNEQFF
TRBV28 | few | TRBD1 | CASSFGTGSGNTIYF
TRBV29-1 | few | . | CSPQGGHHNTEAFF
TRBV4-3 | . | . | CASSQDPSLYGYTF
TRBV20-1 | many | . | CSAGRGHNNQPQHF
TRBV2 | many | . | CASRDRTYEQYF
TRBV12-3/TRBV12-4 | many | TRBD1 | CASSRQGLNTEAFF
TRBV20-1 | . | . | CSAPGLYGYTF
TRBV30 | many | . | CAWMVSSGNTIYF
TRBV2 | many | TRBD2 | CASSTSGSRNEQFF
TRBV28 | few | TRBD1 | CASSEYRGPFEEQFF
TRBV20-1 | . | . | CSARDSPGLGFLQETQYF
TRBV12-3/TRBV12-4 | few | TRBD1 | CASRVTGALNTEAFF
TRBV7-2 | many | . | CASSPKTSGVGGHGYTF
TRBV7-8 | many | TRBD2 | CASSPFGLAGVGFNEQFF
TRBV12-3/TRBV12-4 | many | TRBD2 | CASSRTSGNYNEQFF
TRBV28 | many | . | CASGGLSNQPQHF
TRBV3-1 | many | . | CASSQDRGRNTEAFF
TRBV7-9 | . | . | CASSFAGSDHEQYF
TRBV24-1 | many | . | CATSDPNQPQHF
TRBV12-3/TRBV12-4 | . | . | CASSPTGGGYGYTF
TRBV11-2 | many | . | CASSSSPGPEQYF
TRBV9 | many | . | CASSETKRANTGELFF
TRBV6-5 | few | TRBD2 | CASSSLAGGPDTDTQYF
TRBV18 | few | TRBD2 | CATRLAGDSYEQYF
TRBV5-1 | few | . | CASSLGPARETQYF
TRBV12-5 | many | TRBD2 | CASGLVLLRENYNEQFF
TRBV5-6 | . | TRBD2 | CASNRRRGAYEQYF
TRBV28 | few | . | CASSQMGPTFEQYF
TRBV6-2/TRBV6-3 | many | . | CASSISAHTHNEQFF
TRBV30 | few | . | CALFTGIEQFF
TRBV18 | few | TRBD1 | CASHRDREVGNTEAFF
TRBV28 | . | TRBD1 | CASSPGSGGDSGANVLTF
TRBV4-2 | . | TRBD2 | CASSQETRGTSATDTQYF
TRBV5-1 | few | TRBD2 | CASSLLSGSTYEQYF
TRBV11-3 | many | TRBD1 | CASSPNRRQGVYNEQFF
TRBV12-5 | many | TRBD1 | CASGLKTDRVMRYGYTF